The present entry profiles one T cell receptor beta chain with its context. The sample originates from a study of cytomegalovirus exposure and HLA in healthy donors. CDR3 length: 17 amino acids. Germline V gene lookup returns CDR1 SGHDN and CDR2 FVKESK. V was pared by 8 bases and J by 0 bases, with 8 bases of the junction left unmatched. In the PCR, 60 Vbeta and 13 Jbeta primers were used. Only in-frame clones appear in the TCRdb table, and some are missing; sequencing was by immunoSEQ multiplex PCR. The sample holds about 140,000 clones. This clonotype originated in a man aged 35 to 55 in good health and CMV-seronegative. The sequencing sample was made of PBMCs. The V gene is TRBV14, the J gene TRBJ1-4, with 11 positions matching TRBD1. CDR3: CASSRRTGGTTNEKLFF. CDR3 nucleotide sequence: TGTGCCAGCTCCAGACGGACAGGGGGCACAACTAATGAAAAACTGTTTTTT.